The entry below describes one T cell receptor (beta chain). From germline, CDR1 is SGHTA and CDR2 FQGNSA. The CDR3 is 15 residues long. V was clipped by 4 bases and J by 7 bases; unmatched bases: 8. The entry originates in a study of blood T cell repertoires in COVID-19. The wider study: Donors in the United States, Italy and Spain gave samples during acute or convalescent COVID-19. Sources were T cells, B-cell-depleted T cells, or PBMCs; the material itself was cDNA or gDNA.

Authors' methods: The authors estimated nucleated cell counts from reference gene primer amplification. Repertoires were generated with immunoSEQ multiplex PCR, while TCRdb's copy carries only in-frame clones and drops some. V and J calls and clone size come straight from that table; D and trimming were deduced from the DNA. Of about 220,000 clones listed, approximately 82% are singletons. The TCR originated in a woman aged 80 or over with acute or convalescent COVID-19. The chain carries TRBV7-2 and TRBJ2-3, with TRBD2 matching 10 bases. Sequenced: peripheral blood. CDR3 residues: CASSSSSGGQHTQYF. DNA for the CDR3: TGTGCCAGCAGCTCTAGTAGCGGGGGGCAACATACGCAGTATTTT. The entire variable domain, with the rest obtained from reference TRBV7-2 and TRBJ2-3, is as follows: GAGVSQSPSNKVTEKGKDVELRCDPISGHTALYWYRQSLGQGLEFLIYFQGNSAPDKSGLPSDRFSAERTGGSVSTLTIQRTQQEDSAVYLCASSSSSGGQHTQYFGPGTRLTVL.